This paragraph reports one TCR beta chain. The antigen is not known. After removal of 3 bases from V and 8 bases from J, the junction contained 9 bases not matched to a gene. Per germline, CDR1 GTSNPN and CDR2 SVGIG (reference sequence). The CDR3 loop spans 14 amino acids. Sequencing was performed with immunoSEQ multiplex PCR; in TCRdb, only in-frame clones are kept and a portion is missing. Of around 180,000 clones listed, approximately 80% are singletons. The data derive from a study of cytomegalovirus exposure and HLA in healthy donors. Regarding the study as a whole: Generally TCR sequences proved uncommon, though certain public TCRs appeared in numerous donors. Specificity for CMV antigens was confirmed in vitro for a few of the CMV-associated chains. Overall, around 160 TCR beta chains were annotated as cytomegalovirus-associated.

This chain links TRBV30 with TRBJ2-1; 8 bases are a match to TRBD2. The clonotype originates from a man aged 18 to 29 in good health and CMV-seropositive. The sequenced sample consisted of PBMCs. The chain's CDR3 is CAWRESGSWDEQFF. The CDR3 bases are TGTGCCTGGAGGGAGAGCGGGAGCTGGGATGAGCAGTTCTTC.